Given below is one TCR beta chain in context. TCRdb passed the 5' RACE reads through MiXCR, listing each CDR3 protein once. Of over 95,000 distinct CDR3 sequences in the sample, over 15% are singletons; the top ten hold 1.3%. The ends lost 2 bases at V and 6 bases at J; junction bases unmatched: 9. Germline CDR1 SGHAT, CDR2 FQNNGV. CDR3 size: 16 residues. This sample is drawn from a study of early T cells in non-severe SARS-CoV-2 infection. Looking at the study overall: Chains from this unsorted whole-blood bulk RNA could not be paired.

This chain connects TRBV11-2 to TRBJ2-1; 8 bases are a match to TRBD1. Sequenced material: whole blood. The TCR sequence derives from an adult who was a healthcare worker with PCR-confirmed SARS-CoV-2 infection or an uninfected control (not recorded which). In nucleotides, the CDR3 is TGTGCCAGCAGCTTAAAATCGAGACAGGGGAGCAATGAGCAGTTCTTC. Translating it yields CASSLKSRQGSNEQFF.